This T cell receptor beta chain was identified during a study of blood T cell repertoires in COVID-19. From germline, CDR1 is MNHEY and CDR2 SVGEGT. Losses at the gene ends were 2 bases for V and 3 bases for J; bases not matched to a gene: 14. The CDR3 has 19 residues. This table comes from immunoSEQ multiplex PCR, and its TCRdb copy is limited to in-frame clones, with some not included. This sample yields around 63,000 clones, of which 84% are seen a single time; roughly a sixth belongs to the top ten. The chain employs TRBV6-2 or TRBV6-3 and TRBJ2-4; 9 bases are a match to TRBD2. The sequence came from a man in his fifties or sixties with COVID-19, enrolled during active disease. The sample comprised peripheral blood. The CDR3 loop is CASSYRAGGPRTGKNIQYF. As DNA, the CDR3 is TGTGCCAGCAGTTACCGAGCGGGGGGCCCAAGAACAGGCAAAAACATTCAGTACTTC.